The clone carrying this T cell receptor beta chain was detected only once. No antigen is known for it. PCR used 60 Vbeta primers and 13 Jbeta primers. Sequencing used immunoSEQ multiplex PCR; TCRdb keeps in-frame clones, though not all of them. The repertoire holds about 260,000 clones, roughly 81% seen once, with about 2% in the top ten. This entry comes from a study of cytomegalovirus exposure and HLA in healthy donors. About the study: Some 80 million unique TCR sequences came from HLA-typed donors in an early release. Findings and limits, study-wide: In a later analysis, CMV-associated beta chains were mostly HLA-associated, it appeared. After further analysis at a later stage, 15,000 to 20,000 TCR beta sequences were associated with HLA alleles at 0.05 false discovery rate. Specificity of three CMV-associated chains for CMV antigens was verified in vitro.

The germline V gene has CDR1 SGHNT and CDR2 YYREEE (reference sequence). This CDR3 is 14 amino acids long. With 1 base removed from V and 4 bases from J, the gap between germline ends came to 11 bases. This clonotype was sampled from a woman aged 40 to 55 in good health and CMV-seropositive. The rearrangement joins TRBV5-4 to TRBJ2-5; no firm D call. Sample: PBMCs. The CDR3: CASSLFVSAETQYF. CDR3 sequence (DNA): TGTGCCAGCAGCTTGTTTGTTAGTGCAGAGACCCAGTACTTC.